A single sample is the source of the 26 T cell receptor beta chains below, sequenced in a study of cytomegalovirus exposure and HLA in healthy donors. PCR involved 60 Vbeta and 13 Jbeta primers. Some clones are missing from TCRdb's copy, which holds only in-frame ones; the method was immunoSEQ multiplex PCR. The sample lists around 82,000 clones, around 81% occurring once. Sequencing was done on a sample of PBMCs. These receptors came from a male donor in good health and CMV-seropositive.

This clone was observed a handful of times. The genes are TRBV29-1 and TRBJ1-1; 7 bases map to TRBD1. Germline-derived CDR1 and CDR2 are SQVTM and ANQGSEA. The CDR3 consists of 15 residues. The V segment lost 5 bases and the J segment 3 bases; nucleotides outside the gene matches: 12. As DNA, the CDR3 is TGCAGCGTTATAGGACAGGTTTGGTCGGACACTGAAGCTTTCTTT. It translates to CSVIGQVWSDTEAFF.

This clone was recorded only once. The chain links TRBV4-3 to TRBJ2-3, with 9 bases matching TRBD2. The germline V gene has CDR1 LGHNA and CDR2 YSLEER. V trimming: 0 bases; J trimming: 5 bases; junction bases outside the gene matches: 6. The CDR3 totals 16 residues. The CDR3 reads CASSQDGRGGIDTQYF. The CDR3, as DNA: TGCGCCAGCAGCCAAGACGGGCGGGGGGGAATAGATACGCAGTATTTT.

This sequence joins TRBV11-1 and TRBJ2-3; the D is unclear. The CDR3 consists of 16 residues. Looked up from germline, CDR1 is SGHAT and CDR2 is FQDESV (reference sequence). Trimming took off 5 bases at V and 0 bases at J, with 15 bases between the two ends. The CDR3 region is CASSSTGFTSTDTQYF. The CDR3 region has the DNA TGTGCCAGCAGCAGTACGGGTTTTACAAGCACAGATACGCAGTATTTT.

The V gene is TRBV5-6, the J gene TRBJ2-2; TRBD2 matches 7 bases. V dropped 4 bases and J dropped 5; count of bases not matched to a gene: 11. CDR3 length equals 16 residues. Germline V gene sequence: CDR1 SGHDT, CDR2 YYEEEE. This chain's CDR3 is CASSSGTPTWTGELFF. The CDR3 DNA sequence: TGTGCCAGCAGCAGCGGGACTCCCACTTGGACCGGGGAGCTGTTTTTT. The complete variable domain, with remaining parts taken from reference TRBV5-6 and TRBJ2-2, reads DAGVTQSPTHLIKTRGQQVTLRCSPKSGHDTVSWYQQALGQGPQFIFQYYEEEERQRGNFPDRFSGHQFPNYSSELNVNALLLGDSALYLCASSSGTPTWTGELFFGEGSRLTVL.

This clone was seen more than once but under ten times. The chain links TRBV25-1 to TRBJ1-5; no firm D call. The CDR3 loop spans 13 amino acids. The V and J ends lost 7 bases and 2 bases respectively, with 9 bases between them. Germline CDR1 is MGHDK and CDR2 is SYGVNS. CDR3 coding DNA: TGTGCCAGCAAGCCAAATGGCAATCAGCCCCAGCATTTT. This translates into CASKPNGNQPQHF.

The CDR3 DNA is TGTGCCACCAGCAGAGGGGGGACAGGTGACCACGAGCAGTACTTC. This codes for CATSRGGTGDHEQYF. The chain joins TRBV15 to TRBJ2-7; TRBD1 aligns across 8 bases. The V gene end was trimmed by 1 base and the J gene end by 5 bases; junction bases not matched to a gene: 7. The CDR3 extends over 15 amino acids. Per the germline V gene, CDR1 is LNHNV and CDR2 is YYDKDF (reference sequence).

The rearrangement links TRBV6-6 to TRBJ2-1, with no clear D. The CDR3 consists of 14 residues. Trimming took off 4 bases at V and 5 bases at J, with 12 bases between the two ends. CDR1 MNHNY and CDR2 SVGAGI come from the germline V gene (reference sequence). The CDR3: CASSSTLLNNEQFF. The CDR3 DNA sequence: TGTGCCAGCAGTTCCACCTTACTTAACAATGAGCAGTTCTTC.

J is TRBJ2-3 and V is TRBV27; TRBD2 aligns across 13 bases. V lost 6 bases and J lost 0; bases outside the gene matches: 3. The germline V gene has CDR1 MNHEY and CDR2 SMNVEV (reference sequence). The CDR3 totals 16 residues. The CDR3 sequence is CASRPLAGGSTDTQYF. The CDR3 nucleotides are TGTGCCAGCAGGCCACTAGCGGGGGGGAGCACAGATACGCAGTATTTT.

The chain recombines TRBV6-6 with TRBJ2-2, with TRBD2 matching over 10 bases. V dropped 6 bases and J dropped 1; count of bases not matched to a gene: 5. CDR1 is MNHNY, CDR2 SVGAGI, per germline (reference sequence). This CDR3 comprises 16 residues. CDR3 sequence: CASRSPSGRNTGELFF. In nucleotides, the CDR3 is TGTGCCAGCAGATCACCTAGCGGGAGGAACACCGGGGAGCTGTTTTTT.

Concerning this clone itself: Distinct nucleotide sequences in the sample also encode this CDR3. This chain connects TRBV4-1 to TRBJ2-1, with 8 bases matching TRBD1. CDR3 size: 13 residues. The germline V gene has CDR1 MGHRA and CDR2 YSYEKL. V gave up 5 bases and J gave up 9 bases; unmatched junction bases: 6. The DNA of the CDR3 is TGCGCCAGCAGCTCTCCAGGGGGCACTGAGCAGTTCTTC. Translating it yields CASSSPGGTEQFF.

J is TRBJ1-2 and V is TRBV6-1; 7 nucleotides line up with TRBD1. CDR1 and CDR2 from the germline V gene are MNHNS and SASEGT. Unmatched junction bases numbered 11, after V lost 6 bases and J lost 7 bases. The CDR3 runs to 14 residues. The CDR3 DNA reads as TGTGCCAGCAGACCTGAGGACAGGCTACTTGGCTACACCTTC. Protein: CASRPEDRLLGYTF.

The V gene is TRBV6-4, the J gene TRBJ2-7; 7 bases fit TRBD1. This CDR3 is built from 16 residues. In germline, CDR1 is MRHNA, CDR2 SNTAGT. The V gene end was trimmed by 8 bases and the J gene end by 1 base; junction bases not matched to a gene: 14. The CDR3, as DNA: TGTGCCAGCTCCCTTCCGGGGCAGGGGGATTCCTACGAGCAGTACTTC. Protein product: CASSLPGQGDSYEQYF.

Comment on this clone: An end of the junction differs from the germline gene, which may be a read error. The CDR3 nucleotides are TGTGCCAGCGGCTTCCGACTAGCGGGGTACAATGGGCAGTTCTTC. Protein: CASGFRLAGYNGQFF. The V gene is TRBV7-8, the J gene TRBJ2-1; 11 bases align to TRBD2. CDR3 size: 15 residues. The V gene's germline CDR1 is SGHVS and CDR2 FQNEAQ.

The V and J genes are TRBV5-1 and TRBJ1-4; D is perhaps TRBD1 (5 bases). V lost 4 bases and J lost 0, with 10 bases in between. Looked up from germline, CDR1 is SGHRS and CDR2 is YFSETQ. CDR3 size: 15 residues. In nucleotides, the CDR3 is TGCGCCAGCAGCCCAGACAGAGCAACTAATGAAAAACTGTTTTTT. This codes for CASSPDRATNEKLFF.

The V gene is TRBV6-6, the J gene TRBJ1-2, with 8 positions matching TRBD1. The junction had 8 bases not matched to a gene; V was cut back by 6 bases and J by 5 bases. CDR3 length: 14 residues. Per the germline V gene, CDR1 is MNHNY and CDR2 is SVGAGI (reference sequence). CDR3 DNA: TGTGCCAGCAGCCGAGACAGGGGAGTGTATGGCTACACCTTC. This codes for CASSRDRGVYGYTF.

The genes are TRBV6-1 and TRBJ2-1, with 8 bases lining up with TRBD2. This CDR3 region has 16 residues. CDR1 is MNHNS and CDR2 is SASEGT in the germline V gene. J lost 10 bases, V lost 4 bases, and 15 bases had no gene match. CDR3 loop: CASSVLAGPLGGEQFF. The CDR3 nucleotides are TGTGCCAGCAGTGTCTTAGCGGGACCTCTAGGTGGGGAGCAGTTCTTC.

The V gene is TRBV7-2, the J gene TRBJ2-1; 8 positions agree with TRBD2. Germline V lookup: CDR1 SGHTA, CDR2 FQGNSA. The CDR3 covers 17 residues. V was clipped by 3 bases and J by 1 base; unmatched bases: 8. CDR3 loop: CASSFPGTSVSYNEQFF. In nucleotides, the CDR3 is TGTGCCAGCAGCTTCCCCGGGACTAGTGTTTCCTACAATGAGCAGTTCTTC. The full variable domain, completed using reference TRBV7-2 and TRBJ2-1, is GAGVSQSPSNKVTEKGKDVELRCDPISGHTALYWYRQSLGQGLEFLIYFQGNSAPDKSGLPSDRFSAERTGGSVSTLTIQRTQQEDSAVYLCASSFPGTSVSYNEQFFGPGTRLTVL.

V and J are TRBV4-1 and TRBJ1-2; 10 bases fit TRBD1. Germline loops: CDR1 MGHRA, CDR2 YSYEKL. The V and J ends lost 0 bases and 2 bases, in that order; junction bases with no gene match: 3. This CDR3 is 16 amino acids long. The CDR3 region is CASSQDDRGPNYGYTF. Here the CDR3 DNA reads TGCGCCAGCAGCCAAGATGACAGGGGGCCAAACTATGGCTACACCTTC.

This sequence joins TRBV11-2 and TRBJ2-3, with D perhaps TRBD2 (5 bases). The CDR3 has 15 residues. Germline V gene data show CDR1 as SGHAT and CDR2 as FQNNGV. The V gene lost 3 bases and the J gene lost 4 bases, with 14 bases spanning the gap. The CDR3 region has the DNA TGTGCCAGCAGCTTTTTCGCTAGCCTGGCAGATACGCAGTATTTT. It is translated as CASSFFASLADTQYF.

This chain links TRBV11-2 with TRBJ2-1, with 8 bases matching TRBD1. There are 16 residues in the CDR3. J lost 7 bases, V lost 0 bases, and 8 bases had no gene match. CDR1 SGHAT and CDR2 FQNNGV come from the germline V gene. As DNA, the CDR3 is TGTGCCAGCAGCTTAGATCTAGACAGGGGTGCTAATGAGCAGTTCTTC. Translated, it gives CASSLDLDRGANEQFF.

V and J are TRBV18 and TRBJ2-7; 8 bases match TRBD2. The germline V gene encodes CDR1 KGHSH and CDR2 LQKENI. The CDR3 loop spans 12 amino acids. V trimming: 8 bases; J trimming: 6 bases; junction bases outside the gene matches: 6. This CDR3 reads CASGTSSSEQYF. DNA of the CDR3: TGTGCCAGCGGGACTAGTTCGTCCGAGCAGTACTTC.

The chain combines TRBV9 with TRBJ2-7; 9 bases fit TRBD2. The CDR3 spans 17 residues. Trimming took 0 bases from V and 5 from J; bases not matched to a gene: 12. CDR1 and CDR2 (germline): SGDLS, YYNGEE. CDR3 in amino acids: CASSVGGLAGSIDEQYF. The CDR3 nucleotides are TGTGCCAGCAGCGTAGGGGGGCTAGCGGGAAGCATAGACGAGCAGTACTTC.

This chain joins TRBV6-5 and TRBJ2-7, with a weak D call TRBD1 (6 bases). Trimming took 0 bases from V and 1 from J, leaving 10 bases between them. The germline V gene encodes CDR1 MNHEY and CDR2 SVGAGI. This CDR3 has 15 residues. CDR3 loop: CASSYSGRGSYEQYF. The CDR3 bases are TGTGCCAGCAGTTACTCGGGCAGGGGTTCCTACGAGCAGTACTTC.

The gene calls are TRBV7-8 and TRBJ2-7, with D hard to call. The length of the CDR3 is 14 residues. Trimming cost V 4 bases and J 5 bases, with 15 bases left between them. CDR1 and CDR2 from the germline V gene are SGHVS and FQNEAQ. The CDR3 DNA is TGTGCCAGCAGCTCCCATCTAGAGTCCCACGAGCAGTACTTC. Protein sequence: CASSSHLESHEQYF.

DNA for the CDR3: TGTGCCAGCCCCCTAGCGGGAGCTTCAGATACGCAGTATTTT. This translates into CASPLAGASDTQYF. The chain recombines TRBV6-1 with TRBJ2-3; 10 bases map to TRBD2. The junction had 6 bases not matched to a gene; V was cut back by 8 bases and J by 4 bases. Germline CDR1 reads MNHNS; CDR2 reads SASEGT. This CDR3 has 14 residues.

Comments on this clone: Its ends do not fully match the called genes, so a read error is possible. This sample includes further DNA sequences coding for the same CDR3. This chain uses TRBV5-6 with TRBJ2-7; weak D call: TRBD2 (6 bases). The V gene's germline CDR1 is SGHDT and CDR2 YYEEEE. This CDR3 spans 12 amino acids. The CDR3 coding sequence is TGTGCCAGCAGCTGGGACTCCAGGGAGCAGTACTTT. It encodes CASSWDSREQYF.